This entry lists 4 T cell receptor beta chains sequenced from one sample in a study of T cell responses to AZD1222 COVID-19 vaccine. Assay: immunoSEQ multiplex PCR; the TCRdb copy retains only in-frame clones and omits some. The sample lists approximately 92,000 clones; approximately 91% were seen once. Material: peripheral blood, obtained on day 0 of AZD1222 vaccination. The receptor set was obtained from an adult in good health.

CDR3 in DNA: TGTGCCAGCAGTTACTCGGCCCTCAATCAGCCCCAGCATTTT. Protein sequence: CASSYSALNQPQHF. The chain couples TRBV6-5 to TRBJ1-5; D not certain. Germline V gene data show CDR1 as MNHEY and CDR2 as SVGAGI. The CDR3 covers 14 residues. V lost 0 bases to trimming and J lost 3 bases, with 6 bases between them.

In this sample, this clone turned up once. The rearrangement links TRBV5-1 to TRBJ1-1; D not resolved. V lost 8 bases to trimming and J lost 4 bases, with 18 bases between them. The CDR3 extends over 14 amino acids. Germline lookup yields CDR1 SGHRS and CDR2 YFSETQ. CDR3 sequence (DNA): TGCGCCAGTCAATTGAGAATAGGGTTCACTGAAGCTTTCTTT. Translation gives CASQLRIGFTEAFF.

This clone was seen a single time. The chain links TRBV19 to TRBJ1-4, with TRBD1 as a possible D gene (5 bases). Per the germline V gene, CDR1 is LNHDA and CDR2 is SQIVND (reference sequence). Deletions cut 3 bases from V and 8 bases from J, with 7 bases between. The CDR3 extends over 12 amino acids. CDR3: CASSIRDEKLFF. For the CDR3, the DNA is TGTGCCAGTAGTATCAGGGACGAAAAACTGTTTTTT.

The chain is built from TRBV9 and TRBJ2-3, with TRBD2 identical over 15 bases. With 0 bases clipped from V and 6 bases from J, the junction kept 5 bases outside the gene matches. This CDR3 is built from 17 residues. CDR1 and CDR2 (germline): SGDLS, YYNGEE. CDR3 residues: CASSVAGTSGGPDTQYF. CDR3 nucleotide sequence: TGTGCCAGCAGCGTAGCTGGGACTAGCGGGGGGCCCGATACGCAGTATTTT.